The 3 T cell receptor beta chains reported below all come from one sample, sequenced in a study of Graves' ophthalmopathy and Graves' hyperthyroidism. CDR3 regions of TCR beta were amplified from RNA transcripts. Amplification began with first-round RT-PCR using HTBI primers, then second-round multiplex PCR was performed. TCRdb independently ran MiXCR on the multiplex PCR reads; one entry per CDR3 protein. The sample holds fewer than 650,000 distinct CDR3 sequences, about 20% seen once. Material: peripheral blood. These receptors all come from a woman under 30 with stable Graves' hyperthyroidism. Some clones in this sample may be carry-over from other donors' samples.

This clonotype was counted many times. In nucleotides, the CDR3 is TGTGCCAGCAGTTTATCGGGTCAGGGGGTGGTTGCTCGCTACACCTTC. Protein product: CASSLSGQGVVARYTF. The rearrangement joins TRBV27 to TRBJ1-2, with 7 bases matching TRBD1. V shed 0 bases, J shed 9 bases, and the junction held 13 bases outside the gene matches. CDR1 is MNHEY and CDR2 is SMNVEV in the germline V gene (reference sequence). The CDR3 covers 16 residues.

In DNA form, the CDR3 reads TGTGCCAGTAGTATTCCGGGAAGATTCTACGAGCAGTACTTC. Translated: CASSIPGRFYEQYF. This chain connects TRBV19 to TRBJ2-7, with D perhaps TRBD2 (5 bases). The germline V gene encodes CDR1 LNHDA and CDR2 SQIVND (reference sequence). The CDR3 spans 14 residues. With 3 bases removed from V and 3 bases from J, the gap between germline ends came to 12 bases.

In this sample, this clonotype turned up many times. The J gene is TRBJ2-5, the V gene TRBV27; a possible D gene is TRBD2 (5 bases). The V and J ends lost 7 bases and 2 bases respectively, with 11 bases between them. CDR3 size: 13 residues. Looked up from germline, CDR1 is MNHEY and CDR2 is SMNVEV (reference sequence). CDR3 sequence: CASKRGLQETQYF. CDR3 nucleotides: TGTGCCAGCAAGCGCGGGTTACAAGAGACCCAGTACTTC.